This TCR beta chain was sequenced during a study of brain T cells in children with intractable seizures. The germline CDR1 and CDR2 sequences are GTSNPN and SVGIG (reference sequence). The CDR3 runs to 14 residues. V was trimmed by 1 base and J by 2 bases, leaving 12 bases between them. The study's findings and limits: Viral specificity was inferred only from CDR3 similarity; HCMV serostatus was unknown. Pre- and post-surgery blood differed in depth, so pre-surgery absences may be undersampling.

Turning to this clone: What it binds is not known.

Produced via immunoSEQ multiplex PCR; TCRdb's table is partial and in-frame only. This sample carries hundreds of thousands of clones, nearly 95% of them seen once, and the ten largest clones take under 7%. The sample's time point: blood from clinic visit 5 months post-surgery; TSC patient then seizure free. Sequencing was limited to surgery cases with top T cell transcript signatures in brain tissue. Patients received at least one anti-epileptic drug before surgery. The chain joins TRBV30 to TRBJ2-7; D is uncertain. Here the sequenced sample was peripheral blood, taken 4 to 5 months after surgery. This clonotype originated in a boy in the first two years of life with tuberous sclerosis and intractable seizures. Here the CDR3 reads CAWSAARNAYEQYF. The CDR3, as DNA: TGTGCCTGGAGTGCCGCGCGAAATGCCTACGAGCAGTACTTC.